This is a list of T cell receptor beta chains from one sample in a study of blood T cell repertoires in COVID-19. Profiled with immunoSEQ multiplex PCR; TCRdb holds only in-frame clones, not every one. Of more than 120,000 clones listed, around 90% were seen once; the top ten hold 0.8% to 0.95%. The sequencing input was peripheral blood. The source is a woman aged 45-60 years with acute or convalescent COVID-19. Both conserved end residues are part of each CDR3. D genes are given only for firm matches. Clone size is stated in some rows and not others, as once, few, many or a class when expanded.

size	V	J	D	DNA	CDR3
.	TRBV5-4	TRBJ1-1	TRBD1	TGTGCCAGCAGCCCGATGGACAGGGACACTGAAGCTTTCTTT	CASSPMDRDTEAFF
once	TRBV29-1	TRBJ2-1	.	TGCAGCGTCGAGGACTCGGACCCTTACAATGAGCAGTTCTTC	CSVEDSDPYNEQFF
.	TRBV30	TRBJ2-7	TRBD2	TGTGCCTGGACGGGAGGGGGCGAGCAGTACTTC	CAWTGGGEQYF
.	TRBV3-1/TRBV3-2	TRBJ2-7	.	TGTGCCAGCAGCCAACCGGACAGATTTGGCGAGCAGTACTTC	CASSQPDRFGEQYF
once	TRBV5-1	TRBJ1-3	.	TGCGCCAGCAGCTCCAACGCAGGGGCGAGCTCTGGAAACACCATATATTTT	CASSSNAGASSGNTIYF
.	TRBV11-3	TRBJ2-1	TRBD1	TGTGCCAGCAGCTGGAGGACAGGGGGCCACAATGAGCAGTTCTTC	CASSWRTGGHNEQFF
.	TRBV2	TRBJ2-1	.	TGTGCCAGTTATTACAATGAGCAGTTCTTC	CASYYNEQFF
.	TRBV19	TRBJ1-2	.	TGTGCCAGTAGCAACTTATTGGGTAGGGAACGGAGGCCCGCGCTCCTCTATGGCTACACCTTC	CASSNLLGRERRPALLYGYTF
.	TRBV6-1	TRBJ1-1	TRBD1	TGTGCCAGCAGTGAATACCGGGACAGGGCTCGGAAAACTGAAGCTTTCTTT	CASSEYRDRARKTEAFF
.	TRBV28	TRBJ1-2	TRBD1	TGTGCCAGCAGTTTAGACAGGGGATGGGGTAACTATGGCTACACCTTC	CASSLDRGWGNYGYTF
.	TRBV19	TRBJ1-2	.	TGTGCCAGTATCAAGCGGGACACCTCTAACTATGGCTACACCTTC	CASIKRDTSNYGYTF
.	TRBV11-2	TRBJ2-1	.	TGTGCCAGCAGACAAAAACGGCGGGAACCCGCCTACAATGAGCAGTTCTTC	CASRQKRREPAYNEQFF
.	TRBV7-3	TRBJ2-1	TRBD2	TGTGCCAGCAGGTTAGCGGGGAACTCCTACAATGAGCAGTTCTTC	CASRLAGNSYNEQFF
few	TRBV7-2	TRBJ1-2	.	TGTGCCAGCAGCTGGAGGGGCTATGGCTACACCTTC	CASSWRGYGYTF
.	TRBV5-3	TRBJ1-1	.	TGTGCCAGAAGCTTGACAGGGAAGTTCACTGAAGCTTTCTTT	CARSLTGKFTEAFF
.	TRBV5-1	TRBJ1-2	.	TGCGCCAGCAGGGAAGGGGCAGACTATGGCTACACCTTC	CASREGADYGYTF
once	TRBV19	TRBJ1-2	TRBD1	TGTGCCAGTAGTATCCCTCAGGGGGCAGGGGACTATGGCTACACCTTC	CASSIPQGAGDYGYTF
.	TRBV18	TRBJ2-5	TRBD2	TGTGCCAGCTCACGGACTAGCGGGAGCTCGGAGACCCAGTACTTC	CASSRTSGSSETQYF
.	TRBV29-1	TRBJ1-2	TRBD1	TGCAGCGTAGAAAGAAGGACAGGAGCTAACTATGGCTACACCTTC	CSVERRTGANYGYTF
.	TRBV28	TRBJ2-7	TRBD1	TGTGCCAGCAGCACTCGACAGGGGGCATCCTACGAGCAGTACTTC	CASSTRQGASYEQYF